These 23 T cell receptor beta chains share one sample of origin, sequenced in a study of early T cells in non-severe SARS-CoV-2 infection. TCRdb processed the 5' RACE reads anew with MiXCR; each CDR3 protein has one entry. This sample has 35,000 to 45,000 distinct CDR3 sequences, with roughly 6% found just once. Sequences were obtained from whole blood. The receptors come from an adult who was a healthcare worker with PCR-confirmed SARS-CoV-2 infection or an uninfected control (not recorded which).

This clonotype showed up many times. This rearrangement joins TRBV11-2 to TRBJ2-1; no reliable D call. Germline loops: CDR1 SGHAT, CDR2 FQNNGV. V lost 5 bases and J 0 bases, leaving 11 bases between the germline ends. The CDR3 runs 15 residues. The CDR3 spells CASSLGSGSYNEQFF. The DNA for the CDR3 is TGTGCCAGCAGCCTGGGGTCTGGCTCCTACAATGAGCAGTTCTTC.

This clonotype was seen a handful of times. The genes are TRBV14 and TRBJ2-7, with 14 bases aligning to TRBD2. The J segment lost 3 bases and the V segment lost 4 bases, leaving 2 bases of the junction unmatched. Germline CDR1 is SGHDN and CDR2 is FVKESK. The CDR3 sequence is 15 residues long. The CDR3 loop reads CASSPGLAGGYEQYF. The DNA for the CDR3 is TGTGCCAGCAGCCCTGGACTAGCGGGGGGCTACGAGCAGTACTTC.

This clonotype showed up many times. The V and J genes are TRBV5-1 and TRBJ2-7; TRBD1 agrees at 9 bases. CDR1 and CDR2 (germline): SGHRS, YFSETQ. V was clipped by 4 bases and J by 5 bases; unmatched bases: 7. This CDR3 contains 14 residues. The CDR3, as DNA: TGCGCCAGCAGCGCCGGGACAGGGCCCAACGAGCAGTACTTC. It specifies CASSAGTGPNEQYF.

CDR3 loop: CASSQAPGTGMNSPLHF. CDR3 bases: TGTGCCAGCAGCCAAGCTCCCGGGACAGGGATGAATTCACCCCTCCACTTT. The V and J genes are TRBV3-1 and TRBJ1-6, with 9 bases identical to TRBD1. The V gene end was trimmed by 1 base and the J gene end by 7 bases; junction bases not matched to a gene: 8. The CDR3 spans 17 residues. Looked up from germline, CDR1 is LGHDT and CDR2 is YNNKEL (reference sequence).

The genes are TRBV12-3 or TRBV12-4 and TRBJ2-4; TRBD1 matches at 9 bases. V trimming: 6 bases; J trimming: 5 bases; junction bases outside the gene matches: 5. The CDR3 extends over 14 amino acids. The CDR3, as DNA: TGTGCCAGCAGCCCCCGGACAGGGGAAAACATTCAGTACTTC. This gives the protein CASSPRTGENIQYF.

V gene TRBV11-2 combines with J gene TRBJ2-2, with D perhaps assigned TRBD1 or TRBD2 (5 bases each). Between the trimmed V and J ends, which lost 2 bases and 6 bases, there was a span of 7 bases. The CDR3 has 13 residues. CDR1 and CDR2 from the germline V gene are SGHAT and FQNNGV. CDR3 sequence: CASSLPGPGELFF. The CDR3 DNA follows: TGTGCCAGCAGCTTACCGGGACCCGGGGAGCTGTTTTTT.

This clonotype has just a few counts. A junction end diverges from the germline sequence, so it may reflect a read error. The gene calls are TRBV6-5 and TRBJ1-1; 9 bases agree with TRBD1. This CDR3 spans 17 amino acids. Germline lookup yields CDR1 MNHEY and CDR2 SVGAGI. The DNA of the CDR3 is TGTGCCAGCAGTTACCTCTTGACCGGGACAGGGACGACTGAAGCTTCCTTT. Protein sequence: CASSYLLTGTGTTEASF.

This clonotype was seen many times. V usage is TRBV20-1 and J usage is TRBJ2-7, with D maybe TRBD2 (5 bases). V was shortened by 8 bases and J by 4 bases, with 15 bases between the two germline ends. The CDR3 sequence is 12 residues long. CDR1 DFQATT and CDR2 SNEGSKA come from the germline V gene (reference sequence). CDR3 nucleotide sequence: TGCAGTACTGGACGGGAAAAATACGAGCAGTACTTC. Protein sequence: CSTGREKYEQYF.

This clonotype was recorded many times. CDR3 nucleotides: TGTGCCAGCTCCCCCGGTCCGGGACAGGGGTACAATGAGCAGTTCTTC. Protein sequence: CASSPGPGQGYNEQFF. This chain uses TRBV7-2 with TRBJ2-1; TRBD1 matches 10 bases. The V and J ends lost 8 bases and 4 bases, in that order; junction bases with no gene match: 11. Germline V CDR1 and CDR2: SGHTA, FQGNSA. The CDR3 is made up of 16 amino acids.

Details on this clonotype: The junction does not match germline at one end; this may be a read error. The chain is built from TRBV30 and TRBJ1-6; 9 positions agree with TRBD1. This CDR3 comprises 13 residues. The germline gives CDR1 GTSNPN, CDR2 SVGIG (reference sequence). The CDR3, as DNA: TGTGCCTGGAGCGGACAGGGGTATTCACCCCACCACTTT. It encodes CAWSGQGYSPHHF.

This clonotype was found a few times. V is TRBV27 and J is TRBJ2-7; no firm D call. The CDR3 runs to 13 residues. Germline values: CDR1 MNHEY, CDR2 SMNVEV (reference sequence). V was trimmed by 3 bases and J by 7 bases, leaving 13 bases between them. CDR3 nucleotide sequence: TGTGCCAGCAGTTTCGGCTCCTCCGGGGAGCAGTACTTC. Translated: CASSFGSSGEQYF.

The chain has TRBV6-1 and TRBJ2-3; the match to TRBD1 covers 7 bases. The CDR3 runs to 15 residues. V shed 6 bases, J shed 4 bases, and the junction held 10 bases outside the gene matches. Germline CDR1 reads MNHNS; CDR2 reads SASEGT. CDR3 region: CASSSDRDLADTQYF. The CDR3 region has the DNA TGTGCCAGCAGCTCTGACAGGGACCTCGCAGATACGCAGTATTTT.

In its sample, this clonotype was seen many times. The V call is TRBV6-2 or TRBV6-3, the J call TRBJ2-6; the D gene could be TRBD1 or TRBD2 (5 bases each). V was pared by 6 bases and J by 2 bases, with 17 bases between. CDR3 size: 17 residues. CDR1 and CDR2 from the germline V gene are MNHEY and SVGEGT. The CDR3, as DNA: TGTGCCAGCAGGCCCCGGGACGGAATTGCTGGGGCCAACGTCCTGACTTTC. Protein product: CASRPRDGIAGANVLTF.

This clonotype was seen ten or more times. The chain joins TRBV12-3 or TRBV12-4 to TRBJ1-2; D is undetermined. The CDR3 totals 13 residues. V was shortened by 1 base and J by 4 bases, with 7 bases between the two germline ends. CDR3 in DNA: TGTGCCAGCAGTTTAGGCGCGGGCTATGGCTACACCTTC. Translation gives CASSLGAGYGYTF.

The genes are TRBV11-2 and TRBJ2-5; 7 positions agree with TRBD1. The CDR3 is made up of 13 amino acids. The ends lost 3 bases at V and 5 bases at J; junction bases unmatched: 3. Germline loops: CDR1 SGHAT, CDR2 FQNNGV. CDR3 protein: CASSFDRDETQYF. In nucleotides, the CDR3 is TGTGCCAGCAGCTTCGACAGGGACGAGACCCAGTACTTC.

This clonotype was found many times. The chain joins TRBV27 to TRBJ2-3; 11 bases are shared with TRBD2. Germline CDR1 is MNHEY and CDR2 is SMNVEV (reference sequence). This CDR3 has 14 amino acids. V lost 8 bases to trimming and J lost 6 bases; unmatched junction nucleotides: 7. The chain's CDR3 is CASATSGGPDTQYF. For the CDR3, the DNA is TGTGCCAGCGCCACTAGCGGGGGCCCGGATACGCAGTATTTT.

Many counts were recorded for this clonotype. V is TRBV28 and J is TRBJ1-4; 9 nucleotides line up with TRBD1. Germline V gives CDR1 MDHEN, CDR2 SYDVKM. CDR3 length: 16 residues. The V and J ends lost 0 bases and 3 bases, in that order; junction bases with no gene match: 2. CDR3 in amino acids: CASSLWDRGPNEKLFF. Here the CDR3 DNA reads TGTGCCAGCAGTTTATGGGACAGGGGACCTAATGAAAAACTGTTTTTT.

The gene calls are TRBV27 and TRBJ2-7, with 8 nucleotides matching TRBD1. Germline-derived CDR1 and CDR2 are MNHEY and SMNVEV (reference sequence). Unmatched junction bases numbered 16, after V lost 5 bases and J lost 10 bases. This CDR3 region has 15 residues. The CDR3: CASSPLPRQGPPQYF. CDR3 in DNA: TGTGCCAGCAGTCCCCTCCCGAGACAGGGGCCCCCACAGTACTTC.

This clonotype came up a few times. The chain recombines TRBV24-1 with TRBJ2-1; D ambiguous. V shed 5 bases and J shed 7 bases, with 14 bases lying between them. The germline V gene has CDR1 KGHDR and CDR2 SFDVKD. There are 14 residues in the CDR3. The DNA for the CDR3 is TGTGCCACCAGTGCTCTGCCCCGTCGTAATGAGCAGTTCTTC. Protein sequence: CATSALPRRNEQFF.

The sample holds many counts of this clonotype. This chain links TRBV20-1 with TRBJ2-1, with D perhaps given as TRBD1 or TRBD2 (6 bases each). Looked up from germline, CDR1 is DFQATT and CDR2 is SNEGSKA (reference sequence). This CDR3 has 16 residues. Trimming removed 6 bases from V and 0 bases from J, with 18 bases in between. In nucleotides, the CDR3 is TGCAGTGCCTTAAATCCGGGGGCGAGCTCCTACAATGAGCAGTTCTTC. It encodes CSALNPGASSYNEQFF.

This clonotype was detected many times. This sequence joins TRBV15 and TRBJ2-1; TRBD1 matches 10 bases. V dropped 5 bases and J dropped 2; count of bases not matched to a gene: 3. CDR3 length: 15 amino acids. The germline gives CDR1 LNHNV, CDR2 YYDKDF (reference sequence). The CDR3 DNA reads TGTGCCACCAGCCTGGGACAGGGGACCTACAATGAGCAGTTCTTC. This translates into CATSLGQGTYNEQFF. Using reference TRBV15 and TRBJ2-1 for the parts outside the CDR3, the full variable domain is DAMVIQNPRYQVTQFGKPVTLSCSQTLNHNVMYWYQQKSSQAPKLLFHYYDKDFNNEADTPDNFQSRRPNTSFCFLDIRSPGLGDTAMYLCATSLGQGTYNEQFFGPGTRLTVL.

This clonotype was counted many times. The CDR3 spells CASSARTSGGAETQYF. The CDR3 DNA is TGTGCCAGCAGTGCAAGGACTAGCGGGGGGGCAGAGACCCAGTACTTC. V usage is TRBV2 and J usage is TRBJ2-5, with 15 bases lining up with TRBD2. Per germline, CDR1 SNHLY and CDR2 FYNNEI. Trimming cost V 4 bases and J 4 bases; bases outside gene matches: 4. The CDR3 has 16 amino acids. Based on the CDR3 plus reference TRBV2 and TRBJ2-5, the full variable domain is EPEVTQTPSHQVTQMGQEVILRCVPISNHLYFYWYRQILGQKVEFLVSFYNNEISEKSEIFDDQFSVERPDGSNFTLKIRSTKLEDSAMYFCASSARTSGGAETQYFGPGTRLLVL.

The rearrangement joins TRBV10-3 to TRBJ2-7; weak D call: TRBD2 (5 bases). The CDR3 covers 14 residues. Germline-derived CDR1 and CDR2 are ENHRY and SYGVKD. Trimming cost V 3 bases and J 9 bases, with 18 bases left between them. Written as DNA, the CDR3 is TGTGCCATCAGTGACAGACTAAATACGAGAGGGCAGTACTTC. Translating gives CAISDRLNTRGQYF.